A single sample gave rise to the 5 T cell receptor beta chains below, sequenced in a study of blood T cell repertoires in COVID-19. The repertoire was sequenced with immunoSEQ multiplex PCR; TCRdb's copy has only in-frame clones and lacks some. The table records about 150,000 clones, roughly 80% of them present only once. Material: peripheral blood. These receptors originate from a woman older than 75 with acute or convalescent COVID-19.

This clone occurred once. This sequence joins TRBV19 and TRBJ1-1; TRBD1 matches 8 bases. This CDR3 has 13 residues. V shed 7 bases and J 6 bases; nucleotides not matched to a gene: 7. The germline V gene encodes CDR1 LNHDA and CDR2 SQIVND (reference sequence). CDR3 DNA sequence: TGTGCCAGTATCTCAGGACAGGGTTCTGAAGCTTTCTTT. The encoded protein is CASISGQGSEAFF. Full variable domain (remainder filled in from reference TRBV19 and TRBJ1-1): DGGITQSPKYLFRKEGQNVTLSCEQNLNHDAMYWYRQDPGQGLRLIYYSQIVNDFQKGDIAEGYSVSREKKESFPLTVTSAQKNPTAFYLCASISGQGSEAFFGQGTRLTVV.

This chain links TRBV5-1 with TRBJ2-1, with 10 bases identical to TRBD1. The germline gives CDR1 SGHRS, CDR2 YFSETQ. V dropped 0 bases and J dropped 8; count of bases not matched to a gene: 11. This CDR3 comprises 17 residues. This CDR3 reads CASSLGWGQGRVDEQFF. The CDR3 DNA is TGCGCCAGCAGCTTGGGTTGGGGACAGGGGAGAGTTGATGAGCAGTTCTTC.

This clone was detected once. The chain has TRBV19 and TRBJ1-2; a weak D match, TRBD1 (6 bases). Trimming removed 3 bases from V and 4 bases from J, with 12 bases in between. Germline assignment: CDR1 LNHDA and CDR2 SQIVND (reference sequence). This CDR3 is 14 amino acids long. The CDR3 loop reads CASSIPGEGYGYTF. Written as DNA, the CDR3 is TGTGCCAGTAGTATTCCAGGGGAGGGCTATGGCTACACCTTC.

The V gene is TRBV28, the J gene TRBJ1-4; 10 bases line up with TRBD1. CDR3 size: 14 residues. V gave up 8 bases and J gave up 7 bases; unmatched junction bases: 7. Per the germline V gene, CDR1 is MDHEN and CDR2 is SYDVKM. The CDR3 spells CASWDRGGIEKLFF. DNA of the CDR3: TGTGCCAGCTGGGACAGGGGCGGGATTGAAAAACTGTTTTTT.

This clone was counted once. V gene TRBV3-1 (or the pseudogene TRBV3-2) combines with J gene TRBJ2-7; TRBD1 aligns across 8 bases. The CDR3 covers 14 residues. V lost 5 bases to trimming and J lost 5 bases; unmatched junction nucleotides: 8. The germline gives CDR1 LGHDT, CDR2 YNNKEL (reference sequence). CDR3 region: CASSEQGAGNEQYF. CDR3 DNA: TGTGCCAGCAGCGAGCAGGGGGCTGGGAACGAGCAGTACTTC.